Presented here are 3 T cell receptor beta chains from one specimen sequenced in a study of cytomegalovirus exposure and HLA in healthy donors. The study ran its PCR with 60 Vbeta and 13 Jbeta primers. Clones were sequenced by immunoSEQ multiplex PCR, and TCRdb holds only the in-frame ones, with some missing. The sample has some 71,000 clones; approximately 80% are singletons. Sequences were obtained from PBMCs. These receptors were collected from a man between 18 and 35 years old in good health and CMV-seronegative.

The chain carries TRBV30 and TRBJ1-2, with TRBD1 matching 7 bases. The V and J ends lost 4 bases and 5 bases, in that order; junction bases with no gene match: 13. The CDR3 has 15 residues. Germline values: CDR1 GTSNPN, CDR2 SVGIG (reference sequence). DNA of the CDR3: TGTGCCTGGAAAGTAGGGTTGACAGGGAGGTATGGCTACACCTTC. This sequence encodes CAWKVGLTGRYGYTF.

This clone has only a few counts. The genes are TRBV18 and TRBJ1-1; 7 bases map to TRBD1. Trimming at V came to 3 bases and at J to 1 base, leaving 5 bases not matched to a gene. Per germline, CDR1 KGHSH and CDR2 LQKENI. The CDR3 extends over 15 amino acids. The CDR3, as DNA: TGTGCCAGCTCACCCTGGGACAGTGGGAACACTGAAGCTTTCTTT. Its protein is CASSPWDSGNTEAFF.

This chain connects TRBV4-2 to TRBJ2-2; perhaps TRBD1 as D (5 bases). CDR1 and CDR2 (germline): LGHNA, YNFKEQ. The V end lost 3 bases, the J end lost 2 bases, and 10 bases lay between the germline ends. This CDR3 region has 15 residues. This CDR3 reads CASSHVDKNTGELFF. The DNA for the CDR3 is TGTGCCAGCAGCCATGTGGACAAAAACACCGGGGAGCTGTTTTTT.